This T cell receptor beta chain was captured in a study of shared clonotypes between healthy human individuals (dated by TCRdb to 2020 to 2021). In terms of the full investigation: Two women and a few men aged 18 to 49 years were included in the cohort. Per donor, three plates each were used for CD4 naive and CD4 memory, two for CD8 naive, and one for CD8 memory. To estimate repertoire size and how much clonotype sharing occurs between individuals, the study deeply sequenced the blood TCR repertoires of a handful of healthy adults. To increase sequencing depth and limit assay-specific biases, different laboratories used diverse techniques to prepare libraries and sequence TCR repertoires. Per donor, leukapheresis produced somewhere between about 0.94 and 9.5 billion PBMCs. The paper as a whole reports these results and caveats: Estimated clonotype richness was generally larger for naive than for memory subsets. Sampling was restricted to blood, and TCR repertoires in tissues likely differ from the TCR repertoires found in blood. Pairwise subsampling led to the expectation that sequencing depth would affect the degree of clonotype sharing among donors. The genetic and exposure-history diversity represented was limited by the small number of donors. Roughly 5.2% of naive CD4, 3.5% of naive CD8, approximately 2.2% of memory CD4, and about 0.4% of memory CD8 clonotypes were shared across a few donors. Clonotypes shared by all four sorted-subset donors showed higher generation probabilities than non-shared clonotypes. Incomplete sequencing was indicated by rarefaction of sorted-subset datasets, despite the large sequencing depth.

Donors were healthy HIV-negative adults with no recently reported acute infections or vaccinations. All donors were Caucasian adults living in Nashville, Tennessee, USA. CD4+ T cells were enriched by magnetic negative selection; naive cells were then positively selected on CD45RA, and the negative fraction formed the memory subset. Blood was obtained by leukapheresis, after which PBMCs were separated by Ficoll-Histopaque density gradient centrifugation and cryopreserved in liquid nitrogen vapor phase. Analytical flow cytometry was used to check the purity and quantity of each magnetically sorted T cell population. Genomic DNA was isolated from each sorted fraction and quantified by UV absorbance on a Nanodrop 2000c. Looking up the germline V gene yields CDR1 MGHRA and CDR2 YSYEKL. V is pruned by 4 bases and J by 8 bases, leaving 5 bases of the junction without a gene match. There are 15 amino acids in the CDR3, from cysteine to phenylalanine inclusive. The CDR3 DNA has 45 bases and is translated from base 1.

Using the deep immunoSEQ assay, multiplex PCR amplified TCR CDR3 regions from genomic DNA. Extracted genomic DNA from each cell subset was spread evenly across all wells of several immunoSEQ 96-well plates, with each plate serving as a replicate. For sorted subsets, about 0.2 ug genomic DNA, equal to 25,000 to 35,000 T cell genomes, was loaded into each replicate PCR. Purified libraries were measured with a Qubit 3.0 fluorometer, size-checked on a Bioanalyzer 2100, and measured again with the KAPA Library Quantification kit. A separate single-read 150-cycle Illumina NextSeq 550 flow cell was used to sequence each immunoSEQ 96-well plate. The paper's data handling went like this. The immunoSEQ output contained only junctional sequences without quality scores, so filtering could not match that applied to full-length reads. Sequences were annotated with PyIR, a Python wrapper for IgBLAST v1.9, and V/J genes and CDR3 were assigned using IMGT germline references. Reads were removed for weak V/J assignments (E-value above 1e-6), missing CDR3, stop codons, out-of-frame junctions, or ambiguous translated residues. V3J clonotypes were defined as sequences sharing the same inferred V gene, J gene, and CDR3 amino acid sequence. To compute the percentage overlap between repertoires, the number of shared unique clonotypes was divided by the size of the smaller repertoire. RTK rarefaction, the Chao1 estimator, and Recon v2.1 estimates of unobserved clonotypes were used to assess repertoire richness. Generation probabilities for all TCRbeta clonotypes obtained by the gDNA method from a few donors were computed using OLGA. Held by TCRdb, this immuneACCESS table contains in-frame sequences only and omits some clones. Under half of the omission traces to an unresolved V gene where checked; the cause of the rest is unknown. D and trimming come from the DNA, and the V and J calls and clone size come from that table. Here the sample has some 2,400,000 clones; 90% to 96% occur a single time. The ten largest clones capture about 0.13% of the sample.

Concerning this clone itself: What this receptor recognizes is not known. Nothing much larger sits one base from this clone, and base qualities are not available.

This sequence uses TRBV4-1 and TRBJ2-1, and TRBD2 matches 13 of the central bases. This TCR was recovered from a man younger than 35 in good health. What was sequenced was naive CD4+ T cells sorted from blood. Taken with the paper, the label for cell subset or site translates to: CD45RA+ positively selected. The sequenced DNA: TGCGCCAGCAGCCCAGGACTAGCGGGAGCCCATGAGCAGTTCTTC. It encodes CASSPGLAGAHEQFF.